The 26 T cell receptor beta chains below come from one sample, sequenced in a study of blood T cell repertoires in COVID-19 (dated by TCRdb to the early 2020s). Libraries were constructed by the immunoSEQ multiplex PCR assay. TCRdb's version of the immuneACCESS table is confined to in-frame rearrangements and falls short of the full clone set. An unresolved V gene accounts for under half of the shortfall where checked; the remainder is of unknown origin. The sample table lists roughly 160,000 clones, 80% of them with a count of one. The ten largest account for 3% to 3.5% of the sample. Material for sequencing was PBMCs or T cells enriched from blood (not recorded which). The receptors derive from a woman aged 55-70 years who had recovered from COVID-19.

This chain joins TRBV2 and TRBJ1-3; a possible D gene is TRBD1 (6 bases). V dropped 10 bases and J dropped 2 bases, with 12 bases sitting between them. The CDR3 consists of 13 residues. The germline CDR1 and CDR2 sequences are SNHLY and FYNNEI. For the CDR3, the DNA is TGTGCCATTACAGGGCTGGCTGGAAACACCATATATTTT. Residues: CAITGLAGNTIYF.

The gene calls are TRBV2 and TRBJ1-6; 7 bases agree with TRBD1. V lost 6 bases and J lost 9; bases outside the gene matches: 8. This CDR3 is built from 14 residues. Germline CDR1 reads SNHLY; CDR2 reads FYNNEI. In DNA, the CDR3 is TGTGCCAGCAGGAGAACAGGGGACTCTTCACCCCTCCACTTT. It translates to CASRRTGDSSPLHF.

The genes are TRBV29-1 and TRBJ2-2, with a tentative D call TRBD1 (7 bases). Germline loops: CDR1 SQVTM, CDR2 ANQGSEA. CDR3 length: 13 residues. V was clipped by 4 bases and J by 8 bases, with 14 bases between them. CDR3 in DNA: TGCAGCGTTGCCCAGGGGGGTTCTGGGGAGCTGTTTTTT. This sequence encodes CSVAQGGSGELFF.

Here the CDR3 DNA reads TGTGCCAGCAGTCCCGACTGGACGGGGACAGATACGCAGTATTTT. Amino acids: CASSPDWTGTDTQYF. The chain joins TRBV6-6 to TRBJ2-3; a weak D match, TRBD2 (5 bases). This CDR3 spans 15 amino acids. Germline lookup yields CDR1 MNHNY and CDR2 SVGAGI (reference sequence). V was clipped by 5 bases and J by 3 bases, with 15 bases between them.

This clone was counted a single time. The CDR3, as DNA: TGCGCCAGCAGACCCGGGACAGGGTGGGGCTACACCTTC. Amino acid sequence: CASRPGTGWGYTF. The genes are TRBV5-1 and TRBJ1-2; TRBD1 agrees at 9 bases. The CDR3 runs to 13 residues. J gave up 8 bases and V 5 bases, and 7 bases lay outside the gene matches. The germline gives CDR1 SGHRS, CDR2 YFSETQ.

The J gene is TRBJ2-1, the V gene TRBV7-2; weak D call: TRBD2 (6 bases). This CDR3 has 15 residues. V was pared by 7 bases and J by 5 bases, with 18 bases between. Germline CDR1 reads SGHTA; CDR2 reads FQGNSA. This CDR3 is CASIKEVSGNNEQFF. The CDR3 nucleotides read TGTGCCAGCATCAAAGAGGTTAGCGGAAACAATGAGCAGTTCTTC.

V usage is TRBV11-2 and J usage is TRBJ1-2; D unresolved. V was shortened by 5 bases and J by 4 bases, with 14 bases between the two germline ends. The CDR3 contains 14 residues. Germline values: CDR1 SGHAT, CDR2 FQNNGV. The CDR3 DNA sequence: TGTGCCAGCAGCCACCCTGACACCTTCTATGGCTACACCTTC. It encodes CASSHPDTFYGYTF.

CDR3 in amino acids: CASSEAPMPGQAGGYTF. The CDR3 DNA is TGTGCCAGCAGTGAAGCCCCAATGCCGGGACAGGCGGGTGGCTACACCTTC. The chain has TRBV2 and TRBJ1-2; TRBD1 aligns across 8 bases. This CDR3 contains 17 residues. The ends lost 0 bases at V and 7 bases at J; junction bases unmatched: 13. Looked up from germline, CDR1 is SNHLY and CDR2 is FYNNEI.

The chain recombines TRBV19 with TRBJ2-1; 12 bases line up with TRBD2. Germline V CDR1 and CDR2: LNHDA, SQIVND (reference sequence). Trimming cost V 9 bases and J 4 bases; bases outside gene matches: 7. The CDR3 spans 15 residues. The CDR3 reads CASLRTSGDYNEQFF. DNA of the CDR3: TGTGCCAGCCTGAGGACTAGCGGGGATTACAATGAGCAGTTCTTC.

The chain carries TRBV29-1 and TRBJ2-1; perhaps TRBD2 as D (5 bases). This CDR3 is built from 15 residues. From germline, CDR1 is SQVTM and CDR2 ANQGSEA. V was cut by 4 bases and J by 4 bases, with 17 bases left in between. The CDR3 sequence: CSVVLVGLAYNEQFF. The CDR3 coding sequence is TGCAGCGTTGTCTTGGTCGGCCTAGCTTACAATGAGCAGTTCTTC.

V usage is TRBV2 and J usage is TRBJ1-2, with 8 nucleotides matching TRBD1. The germline V gene encodes CDR1 SNHLY and CDR2 FYNNEI. The CDR3 spans 16 residues. V lost 7 bases to trimming and J lost 7 bases; unmatched junction nucleotides: 17. The CDR3, as DNA: TGTGCCAGCATCCTACCAGGACAGGGCCGAGATGGTGGCTACACCTTC. As protein: CASILPGQGRDGGYTF.

The CDR3 here is CASSVSRGSLNTEAFF. Here the CDR3 DNA reads TGTGCCAGCAGTGTCTCCAGAGGCTCCCTTAACACTGAAGCTTTCTTT. This chain links TRBV25-1 with TRBJ1-1; D is ambiguous. The germline gives CDR1 MGHDK, CDR2 SYGVNS. The CDR3 is 16 residues long. V lost 4 bases and J lost 2, with 17 bases in between.

This clone appeared a few times. This sequence joins TRBV4-2 and TRBJ1-2; D unresolved. The V gene lost 0 bases and the J gene lost 7 bases, with 6 bases spanning the gap. Germline V gene lookup returns CDR1 LGHNA and CDR2 YNFKEQ. This CDR3 comprises 12 residues. The CDR3 loop reads CASSQDIFGYTF. The CDR3 coding sequence is TGTGCCAGCAGCCAAGACATTTTTGGCTACACCTTC.

The V and J genes are TRBV9 and TRBJ1-2, with D perhaps TRBD1 (5 bases). V lost 3 bases, J lost 0 bases, and 12 bases lay in between. CDR3 length: 15 residues. The germline V gene has CDR1 SGDLS and CDR2 YYNGEE. The chain's CDR3 is CASSATLGANYGYTF. The CDR3 DNA follows: TGTGCCAGCAGCGCCACTTTAGGGGCTAACTATGGCTACACCTTC.

V and J are TRBV6-6 and TRBJ1-6; TRBD1 matches 8 bases. The germline gives CDR1 MNHNY, CDR2 SVGAGI (reference sequence). The trim removed 6 bases at V and 5 bases at J, leaving 6 bases unmatched. The CDR3 has 15 residues. CDR3 DNA: TGTGCCAGCAGAGCCGAGGGACAGGATAATTCACCCCTCCACTTT. Encoded protein: CASRAEGQDNSPLHF.

The V gene is TRBV6-1, the J gene TRBJ2-1; 7 bases map to TRBD1. The CDR3 totals 18 residues. V lost 4 bases, J lost 2 bases, and 14 bases stayed unmatched. Per germline, CDR1 MNHNS and CDR2 SASEGT. This CDR3 is CASSGVGGQRDAYNEQFF. The CDR3 bases are TGTGCCAGCAGTGGCGTAGGGGGACAGAGGGATGCCTACAATGAGCAGTTCTTC.

This chain uses TRBV7-2 with TRBJ2-4; D possibly corresponds to TRBD2 (7 bases). Trimming left V 4 bases short and J 6 bases short, with 16 bases between. Germline CDR1 reads SGHTA; CDR2 reads FQGNSA. CDR3 length: 15 residues. The chain's CDR3 is CASSSGLGGINIQYF. CDR3 in DNA: TGTGCCAGCAGCTCCGGACTAGGGGGAATAAACATTCAGTACTTC.

The CDR3 DNA reads as TGTGCCAGTCACTCACAGGGTTCCACTGAAGCTTTCTTT. Translated, it gives CASHSQGSTEAFF. The gene calls are TRBV19 and TRBJ1-1; D perhaps matches TRBD1 (6 bases). CDR1 and CDR2 (germline): LNHDA, SQIVND (reference sequence). The CDR3 is 13 residues long. V was shortened by 8 bases and J by 4 bases, with 14 bases between the two germline ends.

The chain employs TRBV12-3 or TRBV12-4 and TRBJ2-5, with 8 bases that match TRBD2. Trimming cost V 9 bases and J 5 bases; bases outside gene matches: 8. This CDR3 region has 13 residues. The CDR3 DNA reads TGTGCCAGTCGAGAGGGCGGGAGGGAGACCCAGTACTTC. Translation: CASREGGRETQYF.

The chain couples TRBV7-2 to TRBJ1-1, with 9 bases aligning to TRBD1. Germline-derived CDR1 and CDR2 are SGHTA and FQGNSA. This CDR3 has 13 amino acids. V lost 1 base and J lost 11; bases outside the gene matches: 5. Here the CDR3 reads CASSLDRGQRAFF. CDR3 DNA sequence: TGTGCCAGCAGCTTAGACAGGGGGCAAAGGGCTTTCTTT.

The chain recombines TRBV11-2 with TRBJ2-5; 10 nucleotides match TRBD2. Per germline, CDR1 SGHAT and CDR2 FQNNGV. The CDR3 is 17 residues long. With 5 bases clipped from V and 3 bases from J, the junction kept 12 bases outside the gene matches. CDR3 sequence: CASSQGQGLAMEETQYF. As DNA, the CDR3 is TGTGCCAGCAGCCAAGGGCAGGGACTAGCGATGGAAGAGACCCAGTACTTC.

The chain employs TRBV14 and TRBJ1-6, with D perhaps TRBD1 (5 bases). The germline gives CDR1 SGHDN, CDR2 FVKESK. This CDR3 is 12 amino acids long. V shed 1 base and J shed 14 bases, with 9 bases lying between them. The CDR3, as DNA: TGTGCCAGCAGCCAAGGGACACGCACCCTCCACTTT. Its translation is CASSQGTRTLHF.

The chain employs TRBV6-5 and TRBJ2-5, with a possible D match to TRBD1 (5 bases). Trimming removed 4 bases at V and 5 bases at J, with 14 bases between. The V gene's germline CDR1 is MNHEY and CDR2 SVGAGI. The CDR3 extends over 14 amino acids. For the CDR3, the DNA is TGTGCCAGCAGTTTAGGGGTCTCGATGGAGACCCAGTACTTC. It encodes CASSLGVSMETQYF.

The rearrangement links TRBV6-5 to TRBJ1-2, with 9 bases lining up with TRBD1. Losses at the gene ends were 5 bases for V and 6 bases for J; bases not matched to a gene: 4. The CDR3 is 13 residues long. Germline-derived CDR1 and CDR2 are MNHEY and SVGAGI. The DNA of the CDR3 is TGTGCCAGCAGTATTACAGGGGGCAATGGCTACACCTTC. It specifies CASSITGGNGYTF.

The chain carries TRBV5-5 and TRBJ1-4; 7 nucleotides agree with TRBD1. The junction had 11 bases not matched to a gene; V was cut back by 1 base and J by 8 bases. CDR1 SGHKS and CDR2 YYEKEE come from the germline V gene (reference sequence). The CDR3 consists of 16 residues. The CDR3 region is CASSLSRTGVGEKLFF. CDR3 DNA: TGTGCCAGCAGCTTGTCTCGAACAGGGGTAGGGGAAAAACTGTTTTTT.

This rearrangement joins TRBV5-6 to TRBJ2-3; 11 bases map to TRBD2. The V and J ends lost 4 bases and 7 bases, in that order; junction bases with no gene match: 8. This CDR3 is 15 amino acids long. Germline V gives CDR1 SGHDT, CDR2 YYEEEE. The CDR3 coding sequence is TGTGCCAGCAGCAGACGGACTAGCGGGTATAATACGCAGTATTTT. Amino acid sequence: CASSRRTSGYNTQYF. Full variable domain (rest looked up from reference TRBV5-6 and TRBJ2-3): DAGVTQSPTHLIKTRGQQVTLRCSPKSGHDTVSWYQQALGQGPQFIFQYYEEEERQRGNFPDRFSGHQFPNYSSELNVNALLLGDSALYLCASSRRTSGYNTQYFGPGTRLTVL.